Below are 14 T cell receptor beta chains sequenced from a single sample in a study of T cell responses to AZD1222 COVID-19 vaccine (dated by TCRdb to about 2021). This sample's time point label indicates: baseline before first vaccination. Receptor libraries were prepared by the immunoSEQ multiplex PCR assay. Sourced from immuneACCESS, this table was stored by TCRdb with only in-frame sequences that have V and J called. A share of the clones is absent; for the studies checked, an unresolved V gene accounts for under half, and the remainder has no known explanation. The sample contains 100,000 to 150,000 clones, about nine tenths of them found a single time. In total, the top ten clones hold about 1.5% of the sample. The material sequenced was peripheral blood, taken on day 0 of AZD1222 vaccination. The receptors stem from an adult in good health.

V usage is TRBV6-5 and J usage is TRBJ1-5; D remains ambiguous. Per the germline V gene, CDR1 is MNHEY and CDR2 is SVGAGI. Deletions cut 3 bases from V and 0 bases from J, with 9 bases between. The CDR3 has 15 amino acids. CDR3 coding DNA: TGTGCCAGCAGTTATGGTCCTAATAGCAATCAGCCCCAGCATTTT. Translation gives CASSYGPNSNQPQHF.

V usage is TRBV6-6 and J usage is TRBJ1-1, with TRBD1 as a possible D gene (5 bases). Trimming pared 7 bases from V and 1 base from J, leaving 13 bases between. In germline, CDR1 is MNHNY, CDR2 SVGAGI (reference sequence). The length of the CDR3 is 14 residues. In nucleotides, the CDR3 is TGTGCCAGCATCGGGGCCCCCAGGAACACTGAAGCTTTCTTT. Protein product: CASIGAPRNTEAFF.

The V gene is TRBV6-5, the J gene TRBJ2-7; 9 positions match TRBD1. This CDR3 comprises 14 residues. Germline values: CDR1 MNHEY, CDR2 SVGAGI. The CDR3 sequence: CGSKGTGSSYEQYF. CDR3 DNA sequence: TGTGGGAGCAAAGGGACAGGGAGCTCCTACGAGCAGTACTTC.

The genes are TRBV15 and TRBJ1-5; the D gene is possibly TRBD1 (5 bases). Trimming took 0 bases from V and 13 from J, leaving 13 bases between them. Germline lookup yields CDR1 LNHNV and CDR2 YYDKDF (reference sequence). CDR3 length: 13 residues. The CDR3 region has the DNA TGTGCCACCAGCAGAGATCTTACCGGGGGGCAGCATTTT. It encodes CATSRDLTGGQHF.

V gene TRBV24-1 combines with J gene TRBJ2-7, with TRBD2 matching 7 bases. The CDR3 loop spans 15 amino acids. In germline, CDR1 is KGHDR, CDR2 SFDVKD. V gave up 5 bases and J gave up 5 bases; unmatched junction bases: 11. CDR3 residues: CATSAGGGGRNEQYF. As DNA, the CDR3 is TGTGCCACCAGTGCAGGAGGCGGGGGACGGAACGAGCAGTACTTC.

This chain connects TRBV7-3 to TRBJ1-5; D is possibly TRBD1 (5 bases). The CDR3 runs 13 residues. Germline V gives CDR1 SGHTA, CDR2 FQGTGA. V was pared by 4 bases and J by 3 bases, with 7 bases between. CDR3 coding DNA: TGTGCCAGCAGCTCGGGGGTCAATCAGCCCCAGCATTTT. Translation gives CASSSGVNQPQHF.

The chain couples TRBV7-2 to TRBJ2-2; D call uncertain. Trimming pared 1 base from V and 2 bases from J, leaving 8 bases between. Germline CDR1 SGHTA, CDR2 FQGNSA. This CDR3 has 15 amino acids. The CDR3 protein is CASSLGAGNTGELFF. The CDR3 DNA follows: TGTGCCAGCAGCTTAGGCGCTGGCAACACCGGGGAGCTGTTTTTT.

The chain is built from TRBV6-1 and TRBJ2-2; no reliable D call. Germline CDR1 and CDR2: MNHNS and SASEGT. Trimming removed 2 bases at V and 2 bases at J, with 15 bases between. The CDR3 spans 17 residues. CDR3 sequence: CASSEWVAGPNTGELFF. The CDR3 nucleotides read TGTGCCAGCAGTGAATGGGTGGCTGGCCCCAACACCGGGGAGCTGTTTTTT.

CDR3 region: CASSLAGDSSYEQYF. The CDR3 DNA reads as TGTGCCAGCAGCTTAGCTGGGGATTCGTCCTACGAGCAGTACTTC. This chain connects TRBV7-8 to TRBJ2-7; unclear D gene. Germline V lookup: CDR1 SGHVS, CDR2 FQNEAQ. This CDR3 is 15 amino acids long. Trimming pared 0 bases from V and 1 base from J, leaving 10 bases between. Looking up the rest from reference TRBV7-8 and TRBJ2-7 gives the full variable domain: GAGVSQSPRYKVAKRGQDVALRCDPISGHVSLFWYQQALGQGPEFLTYFQNEAQLDKSGLPSDRFFAERPEGSVSTLKIQRTQQEDSAVYLCASSLAGDSSYEQYFGPGTRLTVT.

A single count supports this clone. Distinct nucleotide sequences in the sample also encode this CDR3. The chain links TRBV3-1 (or the pseudogene TRBV3-2) to TRBJ2-1; D not resolved. Germline values: CDR1 LGHDT, CDR2 YNNKEL (reference sequence). The V end lost 0 bases, the J end lost 1 base, and 4 bases lay between the germline ends. The CDR3 totals 14 residues. CDR3 region: CASSQDKSYNEQFF. The CDR3 DNA is TGTGCCAGCAGCCAAGATAAATCCTACAATGAGCAGTTCTTC.

Notes on this clone: A read error may account for a junction end that differs from germline. The chain has TRBV4-1 and TRBJ2-5; 8 bases align to TRBD2. The CDR3 is 16 amino acids. The germline V gene has CDR1 MGHRA and CDR2 YSYEKL. The CDR3 is CASSQGASGGPETQYF. CDR3 DNA sequence: TGCGCCAGCAGTCAAGGAGCGAGCGGGGGCCCCGAGACCCAGTACTTC.

The gene calls are TRBV12-1 and TRBJ1-1. TRBV12-1 corresponds to a pseudogene. The CDR3 extends over 11 amino acids. CDR3: CAPLGYTEAFF. In DNA, the CDR3 is TGTGCCCCCCTCGGGTACACTGAAGCTTTCTTT.

This clone has just a few counts. This chain joins TRBV7-2 and TRBJ2-6; D not certain. V lost 2 bases, J lost 4 bases, and 12 bases lay in between. Looked up from germline, CDR1 is SGHTA and CDR2 is FQGNSA. This CDR3 has 16 residues. CDR3 loop: CASSLMGRAGANVLTF. The DNA of the CDR3 is TGTGCCAGCAGCTTAATGGGTAGGGCGGGGGCCAACGTCCTGACTTTC.

This chain links TRBV7-2 with TRBJ1-6; the D gene is possibly TRBD1 (5 bases). The length of the CDR3 is 15 residues. V lost 2 bases and J lost 9, with 14 bases in between. Germline V gene sequence: CDR1 SGHTA, CDR2 FQGNSA. The CDR3 spells CASSLTLGQGSPLHF. The DNA for the CDR3 is TGTGCCAGCAGCTTAACCCTAGGACAAGGTTCACCCCTCCACTTT.